Sequencing of this TCR beta chain was carried out in a study of blood T cell repertoires in COVID-19. Study details: Researchers got acute and convalescent COVID-19 samples from the United States, Italy and Spain.

Assay used: immunoSEQ multiplex PCR; TCRdb lists only in-frame clones, some missing. The table lists 150,000 to 250,000 clones, about nine tenths of them singletons. Cohort assignment relied on participant-reported clinical history. The recovered donors of Cohort 3 showed two negative PCRs, clearance, or symptom resolution. Germline assignment: CDR1 ENHRY and CDR2 SYGVKD. This CDR3 is 13 amino acids long. Unmatched junction bases numbered 1, after V lost 3 bases and J lost 3 bases. The chain is built from TRBV10-3 and TRBJ2-7, with 8 bases fitting TRBD2. Sample: PBMCs or T cells enriched from blood (not recorded which). The receptor comes from a woman in her thirties who had recovered from COVID-19. The CDR3: CAISDRGGYEQYF. The CDR3 region has the DNA TGTGCCATCAGTGACCGGGGGGGCTACGAGCAGTACTTC.